This record concerns one T cell receptor beta chain sequence. The source of the sample is a study of T-cell memory formation after mild COVID-19. The CDR3 runs 17 residues. V lost 1 base and J 5 bases, leaving 21 bases between the germline ends. Germline CDR1 SGHAT, CDR2 FQNNGV. TCRdb analysed the 5' RACE reads with MiXCR anew, one entry per CDR3 protein. The sample shows roughly 80,000 distinct CDR3 sequences, over 11% of them seen only once. The source material was PBMCs or a T cell subset sorted from them (not recorded which). The chain has TRBV11-2 and TRBJ2-7, with D maybe TRBD1 (6 bases). The receptor was derived from an adult woman who had mild COVID-19 (a few samples of this study predate the infection). Cell type and time point are not known. The CDR3 nucleotides are TGTGCCAGCAGCTTAGCACAACTAAGGGACACCGATAACGAGCAGTACTTC. Protein sequence: CASSLAQLRDTDNEQYF.